The 7 T cell receptor beta chains below were found in one sample sequenced in a study of blood T cell repertoires in COVID-19. Repertoires were generated with immunoSEQ multiplex PCR, while TCRdb's copy carries only in-frame clones and drops some. The sample lists 250,000 to 350,000 clones, around 90% occurring once. The specimen sequenced was peripheral blood. These receptors were collected from a woman aged 50 to 65 who had recovered from COVID-19.

In this sample, this clone turned up once. The CDR3 loop is CASSLAVSGSEAFF. CDR3 sequence (DNA): TGCGCCAGCAGCTTGGCAGTTTCCGGGTCTGAAGCTTTCTTT. V gene TRBV5-1 combines with J gene TRBJ1-1; D is ambiguous. The CDR3 loop spans 14 amino acids. The germline V gene has CDR1 SGHRS and CDR2 YFSETQ. Trimming stripped 0 bases from V and 6 bases from J, with 12 bases between.

The chain uses TRBV28 and TRBJ2-3; no reliable D call. Trimming cost V 6 bases and J 4 bases, with 20 bases left between them. The CDR3 sequence is 16 residues long. Germline values: CDR1 MDHEN, CDR2 SYDVKM. The CDR3 sequence is CASSPSVAASPDTQYF. The CDR3, as DNA: TGTGCCAGCAGCCCCTCGGTAGCAGCCTCCCCAGATACGCAGTATTTT.

The V call is TRBV6-5, the J call TRBJ2-7; tentatively, D is TRBD2 (5 bases). CDR1 is MNHEY and CDR2 is SVGAGI in the germline V gene. The CDR3 runs to 14 residues. V was cut by 10 bases and J by 0 bases, with 16 bases left in between. The CDR3 sequence: CATQAGRGSYEQYF. CDR3 nucleotides: TGTGCCACTCAAGCCGGACGGGGCTCCTACGAGCAGTACTTC.

This rearrangement joins TRBV19 to TRBJ2-7, with D possibly being TRBD2 (5 bases). Germline loops: CDR1 LNHDA, CDR2 SQIVND (reference sequence). CDR3 size: 15 residues. The germline V and J ends were trimmed by 5 bases and 3 bases, with 17 bases remaining between them. The CDR3 DNA is TGTGCCAGTAGTCCCAAGGAGGCGAGGTACTACGAGCAGTACTTC. Protein product: CASSPKEARYYEQYF.

In nucleotides, the CDR3 is TGTGCCAGCACTTTTACAGAGAACACCGGGGAGCTGTTTTTT. Its translation is CASTFTENTGELFF. This sequence joins TRBV7-9 and TRBJ2-2; no firm D call. Germline assignment: CDR1 SEHNR and CDR2 FQNEAQ (reference sequence). This CDR3 contains 14 residues. Trimming took 7 bases from V and 1 from J, leaving 10 bases between them. The full variable domain, in which reference TRBV7-9 and TRBJ2-2 provide the parts outside the CDR3, is DTGVSQNPRHKITKRGQNVTFRCDPISEHNRLYWYRQTLGQGPEFLTYFQNEAQLEKSRLLSDRFSAERPKGSFSTLEIQRTEQGDSAMYLCASTFTENTGELFFGEGSRLTVL.

The J gene is TRBJ1-2, the V gene TRBV6-2 or TRBV6-3; 9 bases are shared with TRBD1. The V and J ends lost 4 bases and 5 bases, in that order; junction bases with no gene match: 2. Per germline, CDR1 MNHEY and CDR2 SVGEGT. CDR3 length: 13 amino acids. The CDR3 bases are TGTGCCAGCAGTTCGGGACAGGGTTATGGCTACACCTTC. Translating it yields CASSSGQGYGYTF.

V and J are TRBV3-1 (or the pseudogene TRBV3-2) and TRBJ2-1; 7 nucleotides match TRBD2. The CDR3 loop spans 13 amino acids. Germline assignment: CDR1 LGHDT and CDR2 YNNKEL (reference sequence). V shed 4 bases and J 15 bases; nucleotides not matched to a gene: 12. DNA for the CDR3: TGTGCCAGCAGCCTAGGCCTCGAGCGGGGCATGTTCTTC. Protein sequence: CASSLGLERGMFF.